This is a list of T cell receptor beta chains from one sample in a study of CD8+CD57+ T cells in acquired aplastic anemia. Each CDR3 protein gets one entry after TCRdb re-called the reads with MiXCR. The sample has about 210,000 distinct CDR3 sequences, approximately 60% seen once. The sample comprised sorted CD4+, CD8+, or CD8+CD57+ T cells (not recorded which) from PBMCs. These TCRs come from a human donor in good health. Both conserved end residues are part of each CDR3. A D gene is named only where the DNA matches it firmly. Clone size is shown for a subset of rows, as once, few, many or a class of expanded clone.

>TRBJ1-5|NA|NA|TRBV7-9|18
TGTGCCAGCAGCTTAGGGGTTGGTTCGACCCAGAGCAATCAGCCCCAGCATTTT
CASSLGVGSTQSNQPQHF
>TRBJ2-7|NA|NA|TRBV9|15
TGTGCCAGCAGCACAGGCGGCTACCTAGGGGGCGAGCAGTACTTC
CASSTGGYLGGEQYF
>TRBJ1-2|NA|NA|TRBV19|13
TGTGCCAGTACCCCCTCTCCAGGGGACGGCTACACCTTC
CASTPSPGDGYTF
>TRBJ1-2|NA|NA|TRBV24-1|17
TGTGCCACCAGTGGCCCGGACAGACCCGGCCCTAACTATGGCTACACCTTC
CATSGPDRPGPNYGYTF
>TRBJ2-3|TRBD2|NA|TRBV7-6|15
TGTGCCAGCAGCTTCTCGGGACTAGGCACAGATACGCAGTATTTT
CASSFSGLGTDTQYF
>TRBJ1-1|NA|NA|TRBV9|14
TGTGCCAGCAGCCCCCGGGACCCTAACACTGAAGCTTTCTTT
CASSPRDPNTEAFF
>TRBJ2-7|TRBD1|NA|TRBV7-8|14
TGTGCCAGCAGCTTTAAGACAGGGCCCTACGAGCAGTACTTC
CASSFKTGPYEQYF
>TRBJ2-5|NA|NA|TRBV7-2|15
TGTGCCAGCAGCTTAGCGGCGGGAAGCTACGAGACCCAGTACTTC
CASSLAAGSYETQYF
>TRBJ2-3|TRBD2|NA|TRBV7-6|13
TGTGCCAGCAGCCCTAGCGGGCCAGGTACGCAGTATTTT
CASSPSGPGTQYF
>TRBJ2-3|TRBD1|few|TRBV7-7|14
TGTGCCAGCAGCTTAGAGGGCAGGGGGGATACGCAGTATTTT
CASSLEGRGDTQYF
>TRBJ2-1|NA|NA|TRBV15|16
TGTGCCACCAGCAGAGATTACGGACTACCGTACAATGAGCAGTTCTTC
CATSRDYGLPYNEQFF
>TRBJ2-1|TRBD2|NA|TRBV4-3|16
TGCGCCAGCAGCCAAGAAAGGCTGGGACTAGCTCATGAGCAGTTCTTC
CASSQERLGLAHEQFF
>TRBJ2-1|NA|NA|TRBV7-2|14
TGTGCCAGCAGCCAGTGGGGGGAACCAAATGAGCAGTTCTTC
CASSQWGEPNEQFF
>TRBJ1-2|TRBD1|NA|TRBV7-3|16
TGTGCCAGCAGATACCTCCGGGACAGGGGCGACTATGGCTACACCTTC
CASRYLRDRGDYGYTF
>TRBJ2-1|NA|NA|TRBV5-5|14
TGCGCCAGCAGCCCAGATGGCACCTACAATGAGCAGTTCTTC
CASSPDGTYNEQFF
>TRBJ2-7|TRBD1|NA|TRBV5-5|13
TGTGCCAGCAGCCCCGGACAGGTTGCCGAGCAGTACTTC
CASSPGQVAEQYF
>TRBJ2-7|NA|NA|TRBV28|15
TGTGCCGGCAGTTCCCGACCTTTAGGAGGTAACGAGCAGTACTTC
CAGSSRPLGGNEQYF
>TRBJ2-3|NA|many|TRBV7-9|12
TGTGCCAGCAGCTCCCACACAGATACGCAGTATTTT
CASSSHTDTQYF
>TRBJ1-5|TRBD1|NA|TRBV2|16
TGTGCCAACAGGAGGGACAGACACAGTGCAAATCAGCCCCAGCATTTT
CANRRDRHSANQPQHF
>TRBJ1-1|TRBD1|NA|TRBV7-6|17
TGTGCCAGCAGCTTAGGAGGACGGGACAGGGCCGTTGCTGAAGCTTTCTTT
CASSLGGRDRAVAEAFF
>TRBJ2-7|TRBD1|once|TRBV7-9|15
TGTGCCAGCAGCTCCAGGACAGGGGGCCCCTACGAGCAGTACTTC
CASSSRTGGPYEQYF
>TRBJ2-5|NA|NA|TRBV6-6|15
TGTGCCAGCAGTGAAGCGCTAGGCTCCGCTGAGACCCAGTACTTC
CASSEALGSAETQYF
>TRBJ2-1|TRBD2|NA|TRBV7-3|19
TGTGCCAGCAGCTTAGGACCGGGACTAGCGGGAGATAGGAAAAATGAGCAGTTCTTC
CASSLGPGLAGDRKNEQFF
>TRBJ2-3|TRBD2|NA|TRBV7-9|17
TGTGCTAGCAGCTTGGGGAGGGGCCTTTCGCGCACAGATACGCAGTATTTT
CASSLGRGLSRTDTQYF
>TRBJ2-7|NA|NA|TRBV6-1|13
TGTGCCAGCAGTGAACAGGCCAAACTCGAGCAGTACTTC
CASSEQAKLEQYF
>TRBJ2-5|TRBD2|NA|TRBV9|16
TGTGCCAGCAGCGTAGGTCCTAGCGGGAGTGAAGAGACCCAGTACTTC
CASSVGPSGSEETQYF
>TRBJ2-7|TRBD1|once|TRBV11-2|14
TGTGCCAGCAGCCCGGGACAGGGGAACCACGAGCAGTACTTC
CASSPGQGNHEQYF
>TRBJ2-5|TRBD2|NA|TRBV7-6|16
TGTGCCAGCAGCCCGGCGGCTAGCGGGGGCCGGAAGACCCAGTACTTC
CASSPAASGGRKTQYF
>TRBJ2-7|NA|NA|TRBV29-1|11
TGCAGCGTAAAGGACGGCTACGAGCAGTACTTC
CSVKDGYEQYF
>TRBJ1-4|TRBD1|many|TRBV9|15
TGTGCCAGCAGCACCTCTCCGACAGGGCGTGAAAAACTGTTTTTT
CASSTSPTGREKLFF
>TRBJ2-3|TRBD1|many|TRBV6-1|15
TGTGCCAGCAGTGAAATGACAGGGGGAACAGATACGCAGTATTTT
CASSEMTGGTDTQYF
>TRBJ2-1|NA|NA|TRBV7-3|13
TGTGCCAGCAGCTTAGATGGCCTCTCACGGAAGTTCTTC
CASSLDGLSRKFF
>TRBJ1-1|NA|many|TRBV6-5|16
TGTGCCAGCAGTTTGTTTGTTGAGGGCCCGAACACTGAAGCTTTCTTT
CASSLFVEGPNTEAFF
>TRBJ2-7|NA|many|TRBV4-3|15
TGCGCCAGCAGCCAAGAGCCAGACGGTGCCTACGAGCAGTACTTC
CASSQEPDGAYEQYF
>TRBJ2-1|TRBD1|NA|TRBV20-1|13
TGCAGTGCAGAGACAGGGGAAGGCAATGAGCAGTTCTTC
CSAETGEGNEQFF
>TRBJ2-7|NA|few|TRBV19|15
TGTGCCAGTAGTATGAACCAGGGGGGCTCCTACGAGCAGTACTTC
CASSMNQGGSYEQYF
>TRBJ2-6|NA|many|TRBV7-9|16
TGTGCCAGCAGCGAACCCGGGACCGCGGGGGCCAACGTCCTGACTTTC
CASSEPGTAGANVLTF